These 9 T cell receptor beta chains originate from one sample sequenced in a study of shared clonotypes between healthy human individuals. TCRdb keeps only in-frame clones here, not all; method: immunoSEQ multiplex PCR. The sample carries over 700,000 clones, 55% to 75% recorded once. Sequencing was done on a sample of memory CD4+ T cells sorted from blood. Noted subset: CD45RA-negative fraction. These receptors originate from a woman aged 25-40 years in good health.

This chain joins TRBV15 and TRBJ1-1, with 9 bases that match TRBD1. The CDR3 extends over 22 amino acids. V lost 4 bases and J lost 0; bases outside the gene matches: 24. Germline loops: CDR1 LNHNV, CDR2 YYDKDF (reference sequence). The CDR3 protein is CATSTLKTGTGRSRVLNTEAFF. The CDR3, as DNA: TGTGCCACCAGCACTTTAAAGACCGGGACAGGGAGAAGTAGGGTATTGAACACTGAAGCTTTCTTT.

This clone was recorded only once. This clone may be a read error of a much larger clone one base away. The J gene is TRBJ2-3, the V gene TRBV9; D tentatively fits TRBD1 or TRBD2 (6 bases each). This CDR3 has 15 residues. V was trimmed by 4 bases and J by 0 bases, leaving 12 bases between them. Per germline, CDR1 SGDLS and CDR2 YYNGEE. CDR3 protein: CASSRRGYSTDTQYF. The DNA for the CDR3 is TGTGCCAGCAGCAGGAGGGGGTATAGCACAGATACGCAGTATTTT.

This clone was picked up a small number of times. This chain uses TRBV11-1 with TRBJ2-1; D might be TRBD2 (6 bases). Trimming took 1 base from V and 6 from J, leaving 13 bases between them. CDR3 length: 15 amino acids. CDR1 SGHAT and CDR2 FQDESV come from the germline V gene (reference sequence). CDR3 in DNA: TGTGCCAGCAGCTTAGTTGCGGGATTCACCAATGAGCAGTTCTTC. This translates into CASSLVAGFTNEQFF.

This clone appeared once. This same CDR3 is encoded by further DNA sequences in the sample. The J gene is TRBJ1-5, the V gene TRBV28; D remains ambiguous. This CDR3 comprises 13 residues. V shed 6 bases and J shed 1 base, with 7 bases lying between them. Germline V CDR1 and CDR2: MDHEN, SYDVKM. CDR3 sequence (DNA): TGTGCCAGCAGGACACAAAGCAATCAGCCCCAGCATTTT. Protein: CASRTQSNQPQHF.

This chain uses TRBV14 with TRBJ2-7; perhaps TRBD1 as D (5 bases). Per the germline V gene, CDR1 is SGHDN and CDR2 is FVKESK. V lost 9 bases and J 6 bases, leaving 21 bases between the germline ends. The CDR3 sequence is 14 residues long. The CDR3 region has the DNA TGTGCCAGTTTCGACGGGCAGGGAACGGGCGAGCAGTACTTC. This translates into CASFDGQGTGEQYF. Full variable domain (rest looked up from reference TRBV14 and TRBJ2-7): EAGVTQFPSHSVIEKGQTVTLRCDPISGHDNLYWYRRVMGKEIKFLLHFVKESKQDESGMPNNRFLAERTGGTYSTLKVQPAELEDSGVYFCASFDGQGTGEQYFGPGTRLTVT.

The chain has TRBV6-5 and TRBJ2-1; a weak D match, TRBD2 (5 bases). The ends were cut back, 6 bases at V and 3 bases at J, with 12 bases in the middle. CDR1 and CDR2 from the germline V gene are MNHEY and SVGAGI. The CDR3 length is 14 residues. CDR3 DNA: TGTGCCAGCAGGAAAAACCGGGACTACAATGAGCAGTTCTTC. It translates to CASRKNRDYNEQFF.

The chain couples TRBV10-1 to TRBJ1-1; D is unclear. V was clipped by 0 bases and J by 6 bases, with 8 bases between them. The CDR3 contains 13 residues. Germline-derived CDR1 and CDR2 are WNHNN and SYGVQD (reference sequence). As DNA, the CDR3 is TGCGCCAGCAGTGAGTCGGCAGCAGCTGAAGCTTTCTTT. It is translated as CASSESAAAEAFF.

The chain links TRBV28 to TRBJ1-3; 8 nucleotides align to TRBD1. CDR3 length: 12 residues. The germline V gene encodes CDR1 MDHEN and CDR2 SYDVKM. The V gene end was trimmed by 6 bases and the J gene end by 7 bases; junction bases not matched to a gene: 2. CDR3 amino acids: CASRQGGNTIYF. Written as DNA, the CDR3 is TGTGCCAGCAGACAGGGGGGGAACACCATATATTTT.

This clone appeared a few times. The chain is built from TRBV2 and TRBJ2-7; TRBD1 or TRBD2 may be the D gene (5 bases each). The germline gives CDR1 SNHLY, CDR2 FYNNEI. V dropped 4 bases and J dropped 6 bases, with 13 bases sitting between them. This CDR3 is built from 13 residues. CDR3 nucleotide sequence: TGTGCCAGCAGTGCCAGGGTTGGGGGCGAGCAGTACTTC. This sequence encodes CASSARVGGEQYF.